Reported below is one T cell receptor beta chain. This sample was taken from a study of blood T cell repertoires in COVID-19. Study-level information: COVID-19 samples collected from the United States, Italy and Spain covered acute and convalescent phases. In each case, the material was cDNA or gDNA derived from T cells, B-cell-depleted T cells, or PBMCs.

The protocol was immunoSEQ multiplex PCR, while the TCRdb copy is restricted to in-frame clones and leaves out a portion. The table shows a few hundred thousand clones, with 84% occurring only once. The length of the CDR3 is 14 residues. Germline loops: CDR1 SEHNR, CDR2 FQNEAQ (reference sequence). V shed 5 bases and J 6 bases; nucleotides not matched to a gene: 6. Material for sequencing was peripheral blood. The chain uses TRBV7-9 and TRBJ2-3; 9 bases fit TRBD1. The receptor comes from a man between 40 and 49 years old who had recovered from COVID-19. The CDR3: CASSPGQGMDTQYF. The CDR3 DNA sequence: TGTGCCAGCAGCCCCGGACAGGGGATGGATACGCAGTATTTT.